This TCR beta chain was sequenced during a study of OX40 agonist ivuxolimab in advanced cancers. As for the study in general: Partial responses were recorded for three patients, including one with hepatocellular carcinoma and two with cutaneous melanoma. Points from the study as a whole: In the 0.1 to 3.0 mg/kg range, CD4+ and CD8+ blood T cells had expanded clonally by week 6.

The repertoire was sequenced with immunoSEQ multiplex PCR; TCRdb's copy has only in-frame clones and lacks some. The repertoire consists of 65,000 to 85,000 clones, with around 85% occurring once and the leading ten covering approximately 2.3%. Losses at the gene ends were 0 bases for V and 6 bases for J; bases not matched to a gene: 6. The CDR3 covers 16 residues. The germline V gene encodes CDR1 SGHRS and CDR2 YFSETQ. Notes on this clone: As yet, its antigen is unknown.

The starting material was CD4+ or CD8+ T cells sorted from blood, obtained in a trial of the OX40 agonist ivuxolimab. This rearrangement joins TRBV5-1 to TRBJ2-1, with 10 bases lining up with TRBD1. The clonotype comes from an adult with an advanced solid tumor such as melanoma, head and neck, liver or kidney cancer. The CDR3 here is CASSLGYGTGVNEQFF. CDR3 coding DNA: TGCGCCAGCAGCTTGGGATACGGGACAGGGGTCAATGAGCAGTTCTTC.